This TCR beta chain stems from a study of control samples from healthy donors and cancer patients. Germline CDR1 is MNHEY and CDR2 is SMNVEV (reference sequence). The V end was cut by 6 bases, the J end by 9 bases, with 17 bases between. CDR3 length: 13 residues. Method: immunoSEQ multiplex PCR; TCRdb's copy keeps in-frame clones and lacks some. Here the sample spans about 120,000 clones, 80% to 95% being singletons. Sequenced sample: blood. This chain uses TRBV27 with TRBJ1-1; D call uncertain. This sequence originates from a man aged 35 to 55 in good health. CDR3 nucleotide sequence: TGTGCCAGCAGCGCCCTCGGCGAGTCTCAAGCTTTCTTT. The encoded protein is CASSALGESQAFF.